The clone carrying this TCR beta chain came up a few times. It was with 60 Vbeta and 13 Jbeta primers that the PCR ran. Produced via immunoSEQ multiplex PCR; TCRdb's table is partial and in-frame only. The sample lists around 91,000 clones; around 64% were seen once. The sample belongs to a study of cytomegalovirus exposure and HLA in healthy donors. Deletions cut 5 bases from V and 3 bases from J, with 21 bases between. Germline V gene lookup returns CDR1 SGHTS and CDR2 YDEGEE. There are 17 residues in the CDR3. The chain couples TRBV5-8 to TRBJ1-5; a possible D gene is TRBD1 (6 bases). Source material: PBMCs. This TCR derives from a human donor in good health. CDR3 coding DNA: TGTGCCAGCAGTTGGTTCTCCGCCAGGGGCTACAATCAGCCCCAGCATTTT. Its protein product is CASSWFSARGYNQPQHF. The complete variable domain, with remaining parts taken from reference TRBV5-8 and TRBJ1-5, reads EAGVTQSPTHLIKTRGQQATLRCSPISGHTSVYWYQQALGLGLQFLLWYDEGEERNRGNFPPRFSGRQFPNYSSELNVNALELEDSALYLCASSWFSARGYNQPQHFGDGTRLSIL.